The rows below give T cell receptor beta chains drawn from one sample of a study of low-dose radiotherapy and immunotherapy resistance in tumors. TCRdb redid the calling of the reads with MiXCR, one entry per CDR3 protein. Of 40,000 or so distinct CDR3 sequences in the sample, around 21% were seen once. The sample was PBMCs, taken after low-dose radiotherapy plus immunotherapy. The receptors shown here come from a female donor with ovarian cancer. Each CDR3 is given with its conserved first and last residue. A D gene is named only where the DNA matches it firmly. Only part of the rows carry a size: once, few, many, or a class if the clone is expanded.

TRBV29-1	NA	many	TRBJ2-1	CSVGAEGLSYNEQFF	TGCAGCGTTGGGGCCGAGGGGCTTTCCTACAATGAGCAGTTCTTC
TRBV6-8	TRBD2	few	TRBJ2-2	CASNAAGGTGELFF	TGTGCCAGCAACGCGGCGGGGGGCACCGGGGAGCTGTTTTTT
TRBV5-1	NA	few	TRBJ2-2	CASKGGVNTGELFF	TGCGCCAGCAAGGGCGGGGTTAACACCGGGGAGCTGTTTTTT
TRBV7-3	TRBD2	many	TRBJ2-7	CASSLAGTSGRGYEQYF	TGTGCCAGCAGCTTAGCCGGGACTAGCGGGAGAGGCTACGAGCAGTACTTC
TRBV7-3	NA	many	TRBJ2-3	CASSLGSLGGTQYF	TGTGCCAGCAGCTTGGGCTCCCTTGGGGGTACGCAGTATTTT
TRBV10-3	TRBD1	many	TRBJ2-3	CAITGQGTDTQYF	TGTGCCATCACGGGACAGGGCACAGATACGCAGTATTTT
TRBV30	NA	many	TRBJ1-1	CARTSGTEAFF	TGTGCCCGAACCTCTGGCACTGAAGCTTTCTTT
TRBV19	NA	many	TRBJ1-3	CASSIERRPGNTIYF	TGTGCCAGTAGTATAGAGCGCCGGCCTGGAAACACCATATATTTT
TRBV29-1	NA	NA	TRBJ2-5	CSVEDTGETQYF	TGCAGCGTTGAAGACACGGGTGAGACCCAGTACTTC
TRBV10-3	TRBD2	NA	TRBJ2-3	CATASGESTDTQYF	TGTGCCACAGCTAGCGGGGAAAGCACAGATACGCAGTATTTT
TRBV5-5	TRBD2	medium-sized	TRBJ2-6	CASSRAGVLGANVLTF	TGTGCCAGCAGCAGGGCGGGGGTACTTGGGGCCAACGTCCTGACTTTC
TRBV28	TRBD2	NA	TRBJ2-3	CASSFGWEGRGTDTQYF	TGTGCCAGCAGTTTCGGGTGGGAGGGCCGTGGCACAGATACGCAGTATTTT
TRBV12-3/TRBV12-4	NA	many	TRBJ2-3	CASRTTTLTDTQYF	TGTGCCAGCAGAACTACCACCCTCACAGATACGCAGTATTTT
TRBV2	NA	once	TRBJ2-5	CASSEGRSSGETQYF	TGTGCCAGCAGTGAAGGAAGATCCAGCGGGGAGACCCAGTACTTC
TRBV29-1	TRBD1	many	TRBJ2-7	CSARDSHYEQYF	TGCAGCGCGAGGGACAGCCACTACGAGCAGTACTTC
TRBV28	NA	many	TRBJ2-3	CASSPQKDTQYF	TGTGCCAGCAGTCCCCAAAAAGATACGCAGTATTTT
TRBV9	NA	few	TRBJ2-7	CASSPSGLMGIYEQYF	TGTGCCAGCAGCCCCTCGGGACTGATGGGTATCTACGAGCAGTACTTC
TRBV30	TRBD2	NA	TRBJ2-7	CASHAGLGGSEQYF	TGTGCCTCCCACGCGGGACTAGGAGGCTCCGAGCAGTACTTC
TRBV29-1	TRBD1	few	TRBJ1-4	CSVRGRGDEKLFF	TGCAGCGTTCGCGGCAGGGGGGATGAAAAACTGTTTTTT
TRBV14	NA	many	TRBJ2-7	CASSQGRLTYEQYF	TGTGCCAGCAGCCAAGGGAGACTTACCTACGAGCAGTACTTC
TRBV28	TRBD2	many	TRBJ2-1	CASSSAGGPVNEQFF	TGTGCCAGCAGTTCAGCGGGAGGGCCAGTGAATGAGCAGTTCTTC
TRBV20-1	TRBD1	NA	TRBJ1-1	CSATTGTGGTEAFF	TGCAGTGCTACCACCGGGACAGGGGGCACTGAAGCTTTCTTT
TRBV6-5	TRBD1	many	TRBJ1-4	CASSYSMGQGYEKLFF	TGTGCCAGCAGTTACTCTATGGGACAGGGATATGAAAAACTGTTTTTT
TRBV12-3/TRBV12-4	TRBD1	many	TRBJ1-1	CASTPDRDRGRVAFF	TGTGCCAGCACTCCCGACCGGGACAGGGGGCGCGTAGCTTTCTTT
TRBV4-2	TRBD2	many	TRBJ2-2	CASSPGTISTGELFF	TGTGCCAGCAGCCCAGGGACTATTAGCACCGGGGAGCTGTTTTTT
TRBV5-1	NA	NA	TRBJ2-7	CASSLISGSSYEQYF	TGCGCCAGCAGCTTGATTTCCGGCAGCTCCTACGAGCAGTACTTC
TRBV20-1	NA	many	TRBJ2-1	CSARYPGVGEQFF	TGCAGTGCTAGATACCCCGGGGTGGGTGAGCAGTTCTTC
TRBV2	NA	NA	TRBJ2-1	CASMGLRDVSYNEQFF	TGTGCCAGCATGGGGTTGCGGGATGTCTCCTACAATGAGCAGTTCTTC
TRBV18	NA	many	TRBJ2-5	CASSPLLEETQYF	TGTGCCAGCTCACCGCTCTTGGAAGAGACCCAGTACTTC
TRBV27	TRBD2	many	TRBJ2-7	CASSLSPLAGGQEQYF	TGTGCCAGCAGTTTATCCCCATTAGCGGGAGGGCAAGAGCAGTACTTC
TRBV2	NA	many	TRBJ2-2	CASSGQGRNTGELFF	TGTGCCAGCAGTGGTCAGGGTCGCAACACCGGGGAGCTGTTTTTT
TRBV6-2/TRBV6-3	NA	many	TRBJ1-4	CASSYSGVSNEKLFF	TGTGCCAGCAGTTACTCAGGGGTCTCTAATGAAAAACTGTTTTTT
TRBV6-1	NA	many	TRBJ1-5	CASRLPGVSRNQPQHF	TGTGCCAGCAGGCTACCCGGGGTGTCGCGGAATCAGCCCCAGCATTTT
TRBV10-3	NA	NA	TRBJ2-7	CAISFGLGREEQYF	TGTGCCATCAGTTTTGGCCTTGGACGAGAAGAGCAGTACTTC
TRBV12-3/TRBV12-4	TRBD1	many	TRBJ2-7	CASSWPPGQGSYEQYF	TGTGCCAGCAGCTGGCCCCCGGGACAGGGGTCCTACGAGCAGTACTTC
TRBV5-6	NA	NA	TRBJ1-1	CASSWTVNTEAFF	TGTGCCAGCAGCTGGACAGTGAACACTGAAGCTTTCTTT
TRBV20-1	TRBD1	NA	TRBJ2-2	CSARPTGTESTGELFF	TGCAGTGCTAGACCAACCGGGACAGAAAGCACCGGGGAGCTGTTTTTT
TRBV27	TRBD2	many	TRBJ2-7	CASSLDPAGGRYEQYF	TGTGCCAGCAGTTTAGACCCAGCGGGGGGGCGCTACGAGCAGTACTTC
TRBV2	TRBD1	many	TRBJ1-2	CASRPGGDSFYGYTF	TGTGCCAGCCGACCCGGGGGGGACAGCTTTTATGGCTACACCTTC
TRBV5-6	NA	many	TRBJ2-5	CASSLRGLGETQYF	TGTGCCAGCAGCTTGCGTGGGTTGGGGGAGACCCAGTACTTC
TRBV30	NA	NA	TRBJ1-5	CAWSDYRRGGQPQHF	TGTGCCTGGAGTGACTATCGTCGGGGGGGTCAGCCCCAGCATTTT
TRBV5-1	NA	many	TRBJ2-2	CASSKTGTGELFF	TGCGCCAGCAGCAAAACAGGCACCGGGGAGCTGTTTTTT
TRBV7-6	NA	many	TRBJ1-1	CASSQPGGGTGAFF	TGTGCCAGCAGCCAACCAGGCGGGGGAACAGGGGCTTTCTTT
TRBV5-1	NA	NA	TRBJ2-3	CASSSGGSTDTQYF	TGCGCCAGCAGCTCCGGGGGAAGCACAGATACGCAGTATTTT
TRBV30	NA	many	TRBJ2-2	CACSPGTGELFF	TGTGCCTGCTCCCCCGGGACCGGGGAGCTGTTTTTT
TRBV28	NA	medium-sized	TRBJ1-2	CASSLAVSGYGYTF	TGCGCCAGCAGCTTGGCCGTGTCGGGCTATGGCTACACCTTC
TRBV5-6	NA	NA	TRBJ2-3	CASSLGGQRADTQYF	TGTGCCAGCAGCTTGGGAGGACAGAGGGCAGATACGCAGTATTTT
TRBV5-6	TRBD1	many	TRBJ2-7	CASSPGQGAAYEQYF	TGTGCCAGCAGCCCCGGACAGGGAGCGGCCTACGAGCAGTACTTC
TRBV6-6	NA	many	TRBJ1-3	CASSDDSGGNTIYF	TGTGCCAGCAGTGACGACTCGGGAGGAAACACCATATATTTT